A single T cell receptor beta chain is shown here with its context. Its specificity is not known. This entry is derived from a study of PD-1 blockade in mismatch repair-deficient tumors. Study as a whole: Patients had over ten mismatch repair-deficient cancer types and were previously treated and progressing.

Study results and limitations: Rapid post-treatment expansion, then contraction, generally preceding radiologic response, marked tumor-resident clones.

The repertoire was sequenced with immunoSEQ multiplex PCR; TCRdb's copy has only in-frame clones and lacks some. The data contain under 150,000 clones, 88% of them singletons. PCR or immunohistochemistry showed mismatch repair deficiency in every enrolled patient. The TCR-sequenced patients were a few responders to pembrolizumab. Germline V gene data show CDR1 as SEHNR and CDR2 as FQNEAQ (reference sequence). The CDR3 contains 14 residues. V shed 1 base and J shed 2 bases, with 8 bases lying between them. The sequenced sample was peripheral blood, obtained just under 74 weeks after starting pembrolizumab. The source of this sequence is an adult with mismatch repair-deficient cancer. The chain couples TRBV7-9 to TRBJ2-5; the D gene is possibly TRBD2 (6 bases). The CDR3 nucleotides are TGTGCCAGCAGCTTAGTGGGGGGTCAAGAGACCCAGTACTTC. Translating gives CASSLVGGQETQYF.